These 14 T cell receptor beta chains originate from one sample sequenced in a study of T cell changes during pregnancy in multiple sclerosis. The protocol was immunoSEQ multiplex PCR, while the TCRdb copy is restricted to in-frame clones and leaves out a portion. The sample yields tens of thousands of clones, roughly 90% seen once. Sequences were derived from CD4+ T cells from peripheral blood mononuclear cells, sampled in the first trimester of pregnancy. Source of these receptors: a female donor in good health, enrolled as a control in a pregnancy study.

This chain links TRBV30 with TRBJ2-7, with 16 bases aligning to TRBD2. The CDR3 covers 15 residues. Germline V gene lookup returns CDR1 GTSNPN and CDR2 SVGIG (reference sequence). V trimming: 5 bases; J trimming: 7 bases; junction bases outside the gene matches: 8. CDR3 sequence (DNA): TGTGCCTGGGTCGGGACTAGCGGGAGGGTATATGAGCAGTACTTC. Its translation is CAWVGTSGRVYEQYF.

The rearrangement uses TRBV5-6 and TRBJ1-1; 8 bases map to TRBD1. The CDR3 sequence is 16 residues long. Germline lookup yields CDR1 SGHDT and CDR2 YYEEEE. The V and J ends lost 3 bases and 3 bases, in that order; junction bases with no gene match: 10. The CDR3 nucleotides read TGTGCCAGCAGCTCAACAGGACAGGGTCGGGACACTGAAGCTTTCTTT. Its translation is CASSSTGQGRDTEAFF.

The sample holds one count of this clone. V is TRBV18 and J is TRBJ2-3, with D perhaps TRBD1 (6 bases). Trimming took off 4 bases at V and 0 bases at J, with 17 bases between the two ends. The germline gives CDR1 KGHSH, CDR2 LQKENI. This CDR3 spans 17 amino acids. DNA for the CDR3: TGTGCCAGCTCACTCCTCGAGACAGGTCCTAGCACAGATACGCAGTATTTT. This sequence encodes CASSLLETGPSTDTQYF.

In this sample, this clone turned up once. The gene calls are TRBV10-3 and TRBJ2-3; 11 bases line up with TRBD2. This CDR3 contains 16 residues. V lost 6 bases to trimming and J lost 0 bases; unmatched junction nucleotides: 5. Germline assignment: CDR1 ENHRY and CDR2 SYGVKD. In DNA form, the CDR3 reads TGTGCCATCAGGGACAGGACTAGCGGGAGCACAGATACGCAGTATTTT. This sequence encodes CAIRDRTSGSTDTQYF.

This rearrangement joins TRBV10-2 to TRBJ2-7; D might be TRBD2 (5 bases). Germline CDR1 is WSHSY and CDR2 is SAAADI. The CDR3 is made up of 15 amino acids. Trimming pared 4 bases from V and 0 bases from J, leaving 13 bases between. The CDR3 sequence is CASSVIAGSSYEQYF. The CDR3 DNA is TGCGCCAGCAGTGTTATAGCTGGGAGCTCCTACGAGCAGTACTTC.

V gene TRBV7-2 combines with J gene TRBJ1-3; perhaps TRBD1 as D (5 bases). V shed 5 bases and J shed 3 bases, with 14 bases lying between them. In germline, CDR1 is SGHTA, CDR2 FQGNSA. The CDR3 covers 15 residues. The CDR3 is CASSQRTLFGNTIYF. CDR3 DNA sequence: TGTGCCAGCAGCCAGAGGACACTCTTTGGAAACACCATATATTTT.

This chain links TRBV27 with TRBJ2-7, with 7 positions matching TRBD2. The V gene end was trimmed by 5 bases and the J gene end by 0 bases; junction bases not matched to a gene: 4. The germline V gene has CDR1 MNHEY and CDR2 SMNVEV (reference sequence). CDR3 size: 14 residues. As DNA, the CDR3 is TGTGCCAGCAGTCCGGCGGGGGTCTCCTACGAGCAGTACTTC. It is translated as CASSPAGVSYEQYF.

In DNA form, the CDR3 reads TGTGCCAGCAGCAGGAGCGGGGGGGTAGATGAGCAGTTCTTC. It yields the protein CASSRSGGVDEQFF. The chain employs TRBV7-3 and TRBJ2-1; 10 bases line up with TRBD2. The germline gives CDR1 SGHTA, CDR2 FQGTGA. The CDR3 is 14 amino acids. Trimming at V came to 5 bases and at J to 8 bases, leaving 6 bases not matched to a gene.

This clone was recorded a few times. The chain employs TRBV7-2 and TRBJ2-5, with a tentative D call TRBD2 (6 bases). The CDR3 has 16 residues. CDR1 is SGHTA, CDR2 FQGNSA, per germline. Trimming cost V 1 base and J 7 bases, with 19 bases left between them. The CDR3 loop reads CASSLVGGVPGGTQYF. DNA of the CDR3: TGTGCCAGCAGCTTAGTGGGTGGTGTTCCCGGGGGGACCCAGTACTTC.

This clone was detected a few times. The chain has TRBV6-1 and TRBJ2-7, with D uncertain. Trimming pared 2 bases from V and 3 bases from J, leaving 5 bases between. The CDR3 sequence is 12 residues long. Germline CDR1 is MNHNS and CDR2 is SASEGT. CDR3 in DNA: TGTGCCAGCAGTGAACTATACTACGAGCAGTACTTC. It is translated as CASSELYYEQYF.

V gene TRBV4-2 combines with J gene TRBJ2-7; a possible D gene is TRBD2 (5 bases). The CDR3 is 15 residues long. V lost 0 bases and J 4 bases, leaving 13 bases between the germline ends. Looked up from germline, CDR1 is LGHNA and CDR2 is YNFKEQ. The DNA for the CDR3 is TGTGCCAGCAGCCAAGATTTCGGGGAACGGTACGAGCAGTACTTC. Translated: CASSQDFGERYEQYF.

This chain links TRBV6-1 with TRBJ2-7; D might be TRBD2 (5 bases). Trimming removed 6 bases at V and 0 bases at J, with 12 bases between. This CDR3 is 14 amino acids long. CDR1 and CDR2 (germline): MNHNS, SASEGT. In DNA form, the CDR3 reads TGTGCCAGCAGGACCCGGGATCGCTCCTACGAGCAGTACTTC. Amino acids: CASRTRDRSYEQYF.

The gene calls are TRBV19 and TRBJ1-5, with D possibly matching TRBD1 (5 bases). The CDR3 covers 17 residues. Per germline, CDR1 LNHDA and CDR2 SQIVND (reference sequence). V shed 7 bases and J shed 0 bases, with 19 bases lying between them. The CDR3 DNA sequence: TGTGCCAGTAAGCGCGGGGGAGATTTGGGTAGCAATCAGCCCCAGCATTTT. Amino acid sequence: CASKRGGDLGSNQPQHF.

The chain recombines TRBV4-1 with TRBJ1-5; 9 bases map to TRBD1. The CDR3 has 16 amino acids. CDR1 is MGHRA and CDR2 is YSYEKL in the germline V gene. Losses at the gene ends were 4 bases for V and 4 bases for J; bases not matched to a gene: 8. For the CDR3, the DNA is TGCGCCAGCAGCCCAATTAACAGGGGGCGGAATCAGCCCCAGCATTTT. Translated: CASSPINRGRNQPQHF.